Included here is one TCR beta chain sequence, with context. The entry originates in a study of blood T cell repertoires in COVID-19. Study overall: COVID-19 samples, acute and convalescent, were from the United States, Italy and Spain.

Trimming pared 2 bases from V and 2 bases from J, leaving 12 bases between. The CDR3 is 15 amino acids. Germline V gene lookup returns CDR1 SGHTA and CDR2 FQGNSA. Per the original methods: Quantification of nucleated cells was approximated via reference gene primer amplification. Generated by immunoSEQ multiplex PCR, the TCRdb table keeps only in-frame clones and is missing some. Clone size and the V and J calls come from that table; the DNA yielded D and trimming. The table lists approximately 150,000 clones, more than 70% of them singletons. Participants spanned ages about 18 to 100 years and resided in roughly 22 US areas. Participant-given clinical history determined each cohort assignment.

The clonotype comes from a man aged 55-75 years who had recovered from COVID-19. Sample: PBMCs or T cells enriched from blood (not recorded which). The V gene is TRBV7-2, the J gene TRBJ2-5, with D possibly TRBD2 on 6 matching bases. Here the CDR3 DNA reads TGTGCCAGCAGCTTATACGGGAGCAAGCAAGAGACCCAGTACTTC. As protein: CASSLYGSKQETQYF.